The present T cell receptor beta chain was sequenced within a study of a mutant IDH1 vaccine in newly diagnosed glioma. Overall study: The treated population exhibited a male proportion of roughly 60%, a female proportion of approximately 38%, and a mean age of 40.4 years.

The CDR3 has 12 amino acids. Per the germline V gene, CDR1 is SGDLS and CDR2 is YYNGEE. V lost 0 bases to trimming and J lost 4 bases, with 3 bases between them. Time point given: baseline, week 1 (first vaccination visit). Specified treatment: pre-vaccination baseline after standard-of-care therapy. Some clones are missing from TCRdb's copy, which holds only in-frame ones; the method was immunoSEQ multiplex PCR. This table holds just under 95,000 clones, 80% to 90% found once. The sequencing used PBMCs, collected from a glioma patient treated with radiotherapy, temozolomide or both. The chain combines TRBV9 with TRBJ2-3; the D is unclear. The source is a woman in her forties or fifties with glioma. For the CDR3, the DNA is TGTGCCAGCAGCGTAGAACCAGATACGCAGTATTTT. Its translation: CASSVEPDTQYF. The full variable domain, completed using reference TRBV9 and TRBJ2-3, is DSGVTQTPKHLITATGQRVTLRCSPRSGDLSVYWYQQSLDQGLQFLIQYYNGEERAKGNILERFSAQQFPDLHSELNLSSLELGDSALYFCASSVEPDTQYFGPGTRLTVL.